A single sample is the source of the 11 T cell receptor beta chains below, sequenced in a study of CD8+ T cells in alopecia areata. Extracted from the samples, RNA was reverse transcribed into cDNA to serve as the sequencing template. Generated by immunoSEQ multiplex PCR, the TCRdb table keeps only in-frame clones and is missing some. This sample yields around 13,000 clones, of which 65% to 70% are seen a single time; 6% to 7.5% belongs to the top ten. The treatment was: oral pan-JAK inhibitor, 5-10 mg twice daily. The investigators collected lesional scalp punch biopsies and peripheral blood from alopecia areata patients. Sequencing used skin, obtained at week 4, from a patient treated with tofacitinib. Receptors were obtained from a human donor with alopecia areata.

The chain combines TRBV7-9 with TRBJ2-1; D is undetermined. The CDR3 is 16 residues long. V lost 4 bases to trimming and J lost 0 bases, with 13 bases between them. The germline V gene encodes CDR1 SEHNR and CDR2 FQNEAQ (reference sequence). CDR3 DNA sequence: TGTGCCAGCAGCTCTACAAGCGCGAGCTCCTACAATGAGCAGTTCTTC. It is translated as CASSSTSASSYNEQFF.

The CDR3 coding sequence is TGTGCCAGCAGCCCGACAGGGGCCCTCGTCCTGACTTTC. Amino acids: CASSPTGALVLTF. This chain joins TRBV6-5 and TRBJ2-6; 8 bases are shared with TRBD1. The CDR3 contains 13 residues. Losses at the gene ends were 6 bases for V and 12 bases for J; bases not matched to a gene: 7. CDR1 and CDR2 (germline): MNHEY, SVGAGI.

The chain employs TRBV10-2 and TRBJ2-3, with D possibly matching TRBD2 (7 bases). V lost 11 bases and J 0 bases, leaving 15 bases between the germline ends. This CDR3 has 14 residues. Germline V CDR1 and CDR2: WSHSY, SAAADI. The CDR3 coding sequence is TGCGCCGCAGGGGTGGGGGGGAGCACAGATACGCAGTATTTT. Translated, it gives CAAGVGGSTDTQYF.

This chain links TRBV21-1 with TRBJ2-5; TRBD1 is the table's D call, not checked against the DNA. TRBV21-1 is a pseudogene locus. The CDR3 spans 15 residues. In nucleotides, the CDR3 is TGTGCCAGCAGCTCTCGGGACAGAACCCAAGAGACCCAGTACTTC. Its protein product is CASSSRDRTQETQYF.

The gene calls are TRBV6-5 and TRBJ2-3, with D possibly called TRBD1 or TRBD2 (5 bases each). This CDR3 contains 16 residues. Between the trimmed V and J ends, which lost 2 bases and 1 base, there was a span of 13 bases. Per the germline V gene, CDR1 is MNHEY and CDR2 is SVGAGI. In nucleotides, the CDR3 is TGTGCCAGCAGTTACAAACCGGGACGGCGCACAGATACGCAGTATTTT. Translation: CASSYKPGRRTDTQYF.

This chain joins TRBV20-1 and TRBJ1-1; no definite D call. The germline CDR1 and CDR2 sequences are DFQATT and SNEGSKA (reference sequence). The CDR3 has 11 amino acids. The V end was cut by 6 bases, the J end by 1 base, with 6 bases between. The CDR3 sequence: CSALRNTEAFF. CDR3 DNA: TGCAGTGCCCTTAGGAACACTGAAGCTTTCTTT.

This clone was seen once. V is TRBV7-6 and J is TRBJ2-1, with D uncertain. Germline V gene data show CDR1 as SGHVS and CDR2 as FNYEAQ. CDR3 length: 13 amino acids. The V end was cut by 1 base, the J end by 9 bases, with 10 bases between. CDR3 sequence: CASSLEVRSEQFF. CDR3 nucleotide sequence: TGTGCCAGCAGCTTAGAGGTTCGTTCTGAGCAGTTCTTC.

V and J are TRBV7-2 and TRBJ2-3, with D maybe TRBD1 (6 bases). The CDR3 sequence is 14 residues long. Per the germline V gene, CDR1 is SGHTA and CDR2 is FQGNSA. Trimming took 2 bases from V and 3 from J, leaving 9 bases between them. CDR3 loop: CASSLFRGTDTQYF. In nucleotides, the CDR3 is TGTGCCAGCAGCTTATTCAGGGGAACAGATACGCAGTATTTT.

A few counts support this clone. J is TRBJ1-5 and V is TRBV7-9, with no clear D. The CDR3 extends over 14 amino acids. Germline V gene lookup returns CDR1 SEHNR and CDR2 FQNEAQ (reference sequence). Deletions cut 4 bases from V and 6 bases from J, with 13 bases between. For the CDR3, the DNA is TGTGCCAGCAGCTCGGCAGCGCCCGGTCAGCCCCAGCATTTT. Translating gives CASSSAAPGQPQHF.

This clone has just a few counts. CDR3 DNA sequence: TGTGCCAGCAGCCACGTACTAGCGTCCGGCAATGAGCAGTTCTTC. This codes for CASSHVLASGNEQFF. V gene TRBV5-5 combines with J gene TRBJ2-1; TRBD2 matches 7 bases. Germline V gives CDR1 SGHKS, CDR2 YYEKEE (reference sequence). V dropped 4 bases and J dropped 6; count of bases not matched to a gene: 10. The CDR3 is made up of 15 amino acids. The full variable domain, completed using reference TRBV5-5 and TRBJ2-1, is DAGVTQSPTHLIKTRGQQVTLRCSPISGHKSVSWYQQVLGQGPQFIFQYYEKEERGRGNFPDRFSARQFPNYSSELNVNALLLGDSALYLCASSHVLASGNEQFFGPGTRLTVL.

The chain couples TRBV7-2 to TRBJ2-2, with D perhaps being TRBD1 or TRBD2 (5 bases each). Trimming cost V 5 bases and J 2 bases, with 12 bases left between them. CDR3 length equals 15 residues. In germline, CDR1 is SGHTA, CDR2 FQGNSA. The CDR3 here is CASSARDGNTGELFF. DNA of the CDR3: TGTGCCAGCAGCGCCCGGGACGGAAACACCGGGGAGCTGTTTTTT.